One T cell receptor (beta chain) is described in this entry. In germline, CDR1 is LNHNV, CDR2 YYDKDF (reference sequence). CDR3 length: 16 residues. V lost 3 bases and J lost 2, with 15 bases in between. This entry comes from a study of blood T cell repertoires in COVID-19. Study overall: Samples came from the United States, Italy and Spain, spanning acute and convalescent COVID-19.

Those who participated ranged in age from about 18 to 89 years and resided in some 24 US areas. Assignments of participants to cohorts depended upon their own reported clinical history. In the source study's methods: Nucleated cell counts were estimated from reference gene primer amplification. Produced via immunoSEQ multiplex PCR; TCRdb's table is partial and in-frame only. D and trimming come from the DNA, and the V and J calls and clone size come from that table. The data contain roughly 250,000 clones, approximately 90% of them seen just once; the ten biggest clones take up about 2.5%. This chain connects TRBV15 to TRBJ2-3, with D uncertain. The specimen was PBMCs or T cells enriched from blood (not recorded which). This receptor was taken from a woman in her forties with acute COVID-19. CDR3 DNA sequence: TGTGCCACCAGCAGCCGCCTGACAATGGTCACAGATACGCAGTATTTT. The encoded protein is CATSSRLTMVTDTQYF. The full variable domain, completed using reference TRBV15 and TRBJ2-3, is DAMVIQNPRYQVTQFGKPVTLSCSQTLNHNVMYWYQQKSSQAPKLLFHYYDKDFNNEADTPDNFQSRRPNTSFCFLDIRSPGLGDTAMYLCATSSRLTMVTDTQYFGPGTRLTVL.